The sample holds a few counts of the clone carrying this T cell receptor (beta chain). The primer mix had 60 Vbeta and 13 Jbeta primers. The data were produced by immunoSEQ multiplex PCR, yet TCRdb's version contains in-frame clones alone and is incomplete. The sample yields about 94,000 clones, about 62% seen once. These data come from a study of cytomegalovirus exposure and HLA in healthy donors. Background on the study: Unique TCRs numbering some 80 million, obtained from HLA-typed donors, made up an early data release.

Germline CDR1 and CDR2: SGHTA and FQGNSA. Germline trimming cut 2 bases from V and 6 bases from J; bases unmatched to any gene: 7. CDR3 length equals 14 residues. The receptor's source is a man between 25 and 39 years old in good health and CMV-seronegative. Sequences were obtained from PBMCs. The rearrangement links TRBV7-2 to TRBJ2-7; 7 bases match TRBD2. In DNA, the CDR3 is TGTGCCAGCAGCTTATTCGCGGGAGATTCCGAGCAGTACTTC. It specifies CASSLFAGDSEQYF.